This T cell receptor beta chain was obtained from a study of cytomegalovirus exposure and HLA in healthy donors (TCRdb year 2017). Broadly, across the study: An earlier analysis of about 530 of the donors reported 276 Gb of sequence data and some 110 million unique TCR beta sequences obtained from about 170 million T cells. Approximately 300 gigabases of sequencing data and 91 million or so unique TCR sequences made up an early release that covered fewer than 650 HLA-typed donors. Among the roughly 430 genotyped donors, approximately 77% belonged to the genetic ancestry cluster associated with self-reported Caucasian donors. The aim of the study was to test whether cataloging public T cell receptors could identify signatures of past pathogen exposure. Using immunosequencing, the study profiled T cell repertoires from 666 subjects and related those repertoires to cytomegalovirus serostatus. Along with the roughly 700-subject first cohort, a separate validation cohort of some 130 different subjects was used. High-throughput TCR immunosequencing, statistical association of individual TCRs with disease status, and machine learning were combined to predict cytomegalovirus infection status. A later analysis re-analyzed previously published TCR beta repertoires from approximately 700 donors and added high-resolution HLA genotyping to study TCR occurrence patterns. In the later analysis, no new phenotypic data were used to find candidate immune exposures; instead, reliance was placed on TCR beta sequences and their occurrence across donors. To decide whether each TCR beta V gene segment behaved as functional or pseudogenic, an earlier analysis of some 600 of the donors relied on high-throughput TCR beta sequencing. Donor age, sex, ethnicity and CMV serostatus were compiled together with the repertoire data. A later genetic analysis used genome-wide SNP genotypes for about 60% of the roughly 670 donors, treating that subset as a discovery cohort. All discovery cohort repertoires had been generated on a single sequencing platform. Class I and class II HLA loci were covered by the typing at four-digit resolution. Typing coverage differed by locus: A, B, C, DRB1 and DQB1 were typed in about 620-630 donors, DQA1 in 500 to 550, DPA1 in 606, and DPB1 in 450 to 490. Five DR-DQ haplotypes were treated as single units for association and clustering because of strong linkage in the cohort. On average, 235,054 unique TCR beta nucleotide sequences were sequenced per donor among 398 genotyped donors of the cohort, with 15% to 20% of those sequences being non-productive.

The CDR3, cysteine through phenylalanine, is 16 amino acids long. The DNA shown is the 48-base CDR3, in frame from base 1. V loses 0 bases, J loses 7 bases, and the germline ends lie 19 bases apart. According to the germline V gene, CDR1 reads SGHDT and CDR2 reads YYEEEE. Turning to this clone: What this receptor recognizes is not known. Base qualities are missing; no much larger clone stands one base away.

The library came from the immunoSEQ multiplex PCR assay. For the multiplex PCR, a mixture combining 60 forward primers for TCR Vbeta segments and 13 reverse primers for TCR Jbeta segments was used. The CDR3 region of rearranged TCR beta genes was amplified from genomic DNA with a multiplex PCR assay. The Illumina HiSeq System was used to sequence the amplified TCR beta libraries as 87-base-pair reads. Regarding the original processing steps: A later analysis counted approximately 84 million unique TCR beta chains across the 600 to 850 repertoires, and 9.5 million to 11 million of these chains were shared by at least two donors. Raw reads were error-corrected and collapsed into unique sequences by a nearest-neighbor algorithm in which closely related sequences were merged to remove PCR and sequencing errors. Alignment of CDR3 sequences to IMGT reference sequences was used to assign V, D and J gene segments. For a sequence to be retained, a match of at least six nucleotides to both a V gene segment and a J gene segment was required. Rearrangements were called productive when the CDR3 lacked stop codons and stayed in frame with V and J; all others were non-productive. CDR3 was defined according to IMGT convention as the region running from the second conserved V-encoded cysteine to the conserved J-encoded phenylalanine. The earlier analysis of roughly 590 of the donors excluded sequences that lacked an unambiguous match to a single V gene segment. In an earlier analysis of 587 of the donors, V segments were called functional above 56.7% productive rearrangements and were called segregating when the between-donor standard deviation exceeded 5%. A statistical classification framework was developed to diagnose cytomegalovirus status using the catalog of TCR beta chain sequences. A later analysis assigned V and J genes by comparing TCR nucleotide sequences with IMGT/GENE-DB human TR gene sequences. A later analysis assigned CDR3 sequences and most-parsimonious VDJ recombination scenarios with the TCRdist pipeline. A later analysis defined each TCR beta chain by its CDR3 amino acid sequence plus V-gene family, and excluded reads lacking a unique V-gene family. As a way to deal with suspected cross-contamination and a sequencing artifact, a later analysis dropped roughly 600 nucleotide sequences that were highly shared and had low generation probability. In a later analysis, a clonal expansion index for each public chain was calculated from normalized within-repertoire ranks of inferred template counts. In a later analysis, generation probabilities were computed with a VDJ recombination model fitted to out-of-frame rearrangements, and the resulting probabilities were checked against IGoR. A later analysis scored TCR-TCR, TCR-HLA and TCR-CMV co-occurrence with hypergeometric tests, applying a repertoire-size bias correction to TCR pairs. To estimate false discovery rates, a later analysis permuted the HLA or CMV assignments 20 times. In a later analysis, co-occurring TCRs were grouped using DBSCAN, with TCRdist sequence similarity added in when clustering inside HLA-allele-positive subsets. For co-occurrence clustering, repertoires with fewer than 30,000 or more than 120,000 public chains were excluded, along with five or six repertoires with anomalous nucleotide sharing. TCRdb carries this immuneACCESS record with in-frame sequences only. Its versions omit some clonotypes, under half of them owing to an unresolved V gene in the studies checked, with the rest unexplained. That table gives V, J and clone size, and the DNA gave D and trimming. For this sample the table gives hundreds of thousands of clones, of which 75% to 90% were detected only once. The ten largest clones take up 1% of the sample.

In total, approximately 610 healthy bone marrow donors made up the cohort. All cohort members were sampled while nominally healthy, although unrecorded immune exposures were likely present. The donor was CMV seronegative and was included in the group of a few hundred seronegative cohort members. Every donor gave a peripheral blood sample, and the peripheral blood mononuclear cells from that sample were used for TCR beta sequencing. The Qiagen DNeasy Blood Extraction Kit was used to extract genomic DNA from the blood cell samples. The paper as a whole reports these results and caveats: Cytomegalovirus status was reported to be diagnosed by the classifier with high specificity and sensitivity in both the original and validation cohorts. A further reported finding was that TCR beta sequences accurately predicted the HLA-A and HLA-B alleles for most subjects in the first cohort. Because counts were too low, fewer than 20 rarely observed V segments, including chromosome 9 orphons, were excluded from the earlier analysis of about 500 of the donors. Linkage disequilibrium might explain the correlated functional status among segregating V segments, but an unknown experimental factor could not be excluded. CMV serostatus was the only immune exposure information available for the cohort. Presence/absence analyses assumed roughly uniform sequencing depth across donors, an assumption that may not hold. Strong co-occurrence of HLA alleles, especially DR and DQ, made assigning TCR associations to individual alleles difficult. A later analysis found that most CMV-associated TCR beta chains appeared HLA-restricted, with HLA associations seemingly driven largely by CMV exposure. The 87-base-pair reads could not distinguish some IMGT-functional V segments, including TRBV6-2 and TRBV6-3, so those segments were excluded. Most TCR sequences were seen in very few donors, while some public TCRs were found in many individuals. In vitro tests confirmed that a few of the cytomegalovirus-associated TCR beta chains recognize cytomegalovirus antigens. A later genetic analysis reported fewer N-insertions in productive TCRs among donors in an Asian-associated ancestry cluster than the approximately 670-donor mean. A later genetic analysis associated a missense DCLRE1C variant with V-gene and J-gene trimming of TCR beta chains, and an independent cohort replicated the association. A later analysis associated 16,951 TCR beta sequences with specific HLA alleles at a false discovery rate of 0.05. In a later analysis, TCR association rates were found to vary across HLA loci, with the most associated TCRs seen for DRB1 alleles and the fewest for HLA-C alleles. A total of 164 TCR beta chains were listed by the study as associated with cytomegalovirus. A later analysis found that HLA-associated TCR beta chains were more clonally expanded and had lower generation probabilities than equally common non-associated chains. In a later analysis, several top co-occurrence clusters were reported to appear linked to parvovirus B19, influenza, CMV and Epstein-Barr virus. Because some donors lacked HLA typing at each locus, the association tests relied only on the typed subset. A cluster of highly shared sequence variants was judged likely to be a technical artifact of the sequencing pipeline. The cohort was sequenced for TCR beta chains only, and without alpha or paired-chain data the features that could be detected were limited. The authors suggested that the approach could potentially be extended to other disease states and immunological phenotypes. In an earlier analysis of about 540 of the donors, most TCR beta V segments were observed in productive rearrangements about 87% or about 30% of the time, broadly matching IMGT annotations.

The chain is assembled from TRBV5-6 and TRBJ1-1; the D gene is perhaps TRBD1, from 5 matching bases. Sequences were obtained from PBMCs. The receptor's source is a woman between 18 and 29 years old in good health and CMV-seronegative. The nucleotides are TGTGCCAGCAGCTTGGCAGGGCTTCGATTACTGGGTGAAGCTTTCTTT. It codes for CASSLAGLRLLGEAFF.